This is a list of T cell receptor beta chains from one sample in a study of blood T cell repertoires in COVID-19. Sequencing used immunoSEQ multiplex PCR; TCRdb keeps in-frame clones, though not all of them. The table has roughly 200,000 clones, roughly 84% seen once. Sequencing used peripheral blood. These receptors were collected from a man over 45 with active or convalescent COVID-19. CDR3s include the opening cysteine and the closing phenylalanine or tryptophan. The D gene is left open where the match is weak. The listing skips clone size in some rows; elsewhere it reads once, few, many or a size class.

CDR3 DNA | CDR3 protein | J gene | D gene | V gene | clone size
TGTGCCAGCAGCTCTACGCGTCGACTAGCGGGGGCGGGCAATGAGCAGTTCTTC | CASSSTRRLAGAGNEQFF | TRBJ2-1 | TRBD2 | TRBV7-2 | .
TGCGCCAGCAGTGGGGACAGGCCATTGACTAATGAAAAACTGTTTTTT | CASSGDRPLTNEKLFF | TRBJ1-4 | TRBD1 | TRBV10-1 | .
TGTGCCAGCAGTGAACAGGGGACCCCAATCCCCTACAATGAGCAGTTCTTC | CASSEQGTPIPYNEQFF | TRBJ2-1 | . | TRBV6-1 | .
TGTGCCAGCAGCCGACGGGGGAGCGGGCCCACGAACACCGGGGAGCTGTTTTTT | CASSRRGSGPTNTGELFF | TRBJ2-2 | . | TRBV14 | .
TGTGCCTGTCAAACCGGGACAGGGGGCGATTCACCCCTCCACTTT | CACQTGTGGDSPLHF | TRBJ1-6 | TRBD1 | TRBV30 | .
TGTGCCAGCAGTCCCGGACAGAACTATGGCTACACCTTC | CASSPGQNYGYTF | TRBJ1-2 | . | TRBV6-5 | .
TGCGCCAGCAGCTATGGACAGAACTCCTACGAGCAGTACTTC | CASSYGQNSYEQYF | TRBJ2-7 | . | TRBV5-1 | .
TGTGCCAGCAGTCTAACCCCAGGACAGTATAATTCACCCCTCCACTTT | CASSLTPGQYNSPLHF | TRBJ1-6 | . | TRBV27 | .
TGTGCCAGCAGGATAGCGGGGAACTCCTACGAGCAGTACTTC | CASRIAGNSYEQYF | TRBJ2-7 | TRBD2 | TRBV28 | .
TGTGCCAGTAGTACCCAGTCCCGCTCTGGAAACACCATATATTTT | CASSTQSRSGNTIYF | TRBJ1-3 | . | TRBV19 | .
TGTGCCAGCAGCGTCACCCTAGCGGCCCAAGAGACCCAGTACTTC | CASSVTLAAQETQYF | TRBJ2-5 | TRBD2 | TRBV7-2 | .
TGTGCCAGCTCACCACCGCAGGTGCCCGGCTACACCTTC | CASSPPQVPGYTF | TRBJ1-2 | . | TRBV18 | .
TGTGCCACCGCGGGACTAGCATCGGATACGCAGTATTTT | CATAGLASDTQYF | TRBJ2-3 | TRBD2 | TRBV15 | once
TGTGCCAGCAGCCGAGGACAGAGTAGAGGTGGCTACACCTTC | CASSRGQSRGGYTF | TRBJ1-2 | . | TRBV6-6 | .
TGTGCCAGCAGTCCGGGACTAGCGGGGTGGGAGCAGTACTTC | CASSPGLAGWEQYF | TRBJ2-7 | TRBD2 | TRBV11-2 | .
TGCGCCAGCAGCCCCACAGGGTACGAGCAGTACTTC | CASSPTGYEQYF | TRBJ2-7 | . | TRBV5-1 | .
TGCGCCAGCAGCTTGGGGTTCAGGGCGGGAGGCACAGATACGCAGTATTTT | CASSLGFRAGGTDTQYF | TRBJ2-3 | TRBD2 | TRBV5-1 | .
TGTGCCAGCAGTCCCGGGACTAGCCCTGTATACGAGCAGTACTTC | CASSPGTSPVYEQYF | TRBJ2-7 | TRBD2 | TRBV6-5 | .
TGTGCCAGCAGCCAAGAGTGGGGGCAGAATCAGCCCCAGCATTTT | CASSQEWGQNQPQHF | TRBJ1-5 | . | TRBV3-1/TRBV3-2 | .
TGTGCCAGCAGCGGGAGGACAACGCCGAGCTACAATGAGCAGTTCTTC | CASSGRTTPSYNEQFF | TRBJ2-1 | . | TRBV7-9 | .
TGTGCCAGCAGGCCGGGACAGGGGATAGGTGGCTACACCTTC | CASRPGQGIGGYTF | TRBJ1-2 | TRBD1 | TRBV6-5 | few
TGCAGCCCCGGATGGGGCAGGTCCTACGAGCAGTACTTC | CSPGWGRSYEQYF | TRBJ2-7 | . | TRBV29-1 | .
TGTGCCACCTCGCGGGGCACAGATACGCAGTATTTT | CATSRGTDTQYF | TRBJ2-3 | . | TRBV24-1 | .
TGTGCTAGTGGTTTGGTATTGGGGCGGACTGAAGCTTTCTTT | CASGLVLGRTEAFF | TRBJ1-1 | . | TRBV12-5 | .
TGTGCCAGCAGCGTTCCGGGACAGGGCCCCTATGGCTACACCTTC | CASSVPGQGPYGYTF | TRBJ1-2 | TRBD1 | TRBV5-4 | once
TGCGCCAGCAGCCAAGTGGCTGGCAGGTTGGAAACCGGGGAGCTGTTTTTT | CASSQVAGRLETGELFF | TRBJ2-2 | . | TRBV4-1 | many
TGTGCCAGCAGCCCTACCTACAATGAGCAGTTCTTC | CASSPTYNEQFF | TRBJ2-1 | . | TRBV9 | .
TGTGCCAGTAGTATAACCCCGGGACAGACCCTGAACACTGAAGCTTTCTTT | CASSITPGQTLNTEAFF | TRBJ1-1 | TRBD1 | TRBV19 | .
TGTGCCTGGATTTTGCGGGCTAGCGGGGGGATCACAGATACGCAGTATTTT | CAWILRASGGITDTQYF | TRBJ2-3 | TRBD2 | TRBV30 | .
TGTGCCAGCAGCTTAACGGGGGGGAGAGCCTACGAGCAGTACTTC | CASSLTGGRAYEQYF | TRBJ2-7 | TRBD2 | TRBV7-3 | .
TGTGCCAGCAGTTTATCCTTCACAGATACGCAGTATTTT | CASSLSFTDTQYF | TRBJ2-3 | . | TRBV27 | .
TGTGCCAGCAGTCGGAGACAGGGTGGCTCCTACGAGCAGTACTTC | CASSRRQGGSYEQYF | TRBJ2-7 | TRBD1 | TRBV5-4 | .
TGTGCCAGCAGCATCCGGGACAGGGGGCCCGGGGAGCTGTTTTTT | CASSIRDRGPGELFF | TRBJ2-2 | TRBD1 | TRBV9 | few
TGTGCCAGCAGTGAACTAGCGAGCTACGAGCAGTACTTC | CASSELASYEQYF | TRBJ2-7 | . | TRBV6-1 | .
TGTGCCACCAGCAGAGATCTGGGCCCTGGAAACACCATATATTTT | CATSRDLGPGNTIYF | TRBJ1-3 | . | TRBV15 | .
TGCGCCAGCAGCCTCAGCTACAATGAGCAGTTCTTC | CASSLSYNEQFF | TRBJ2-1 | . | TRBV4-3 | .
TGTGCCAGCCGCGGGGAGTTTGGGACTGAAGCTTTCTTT | CASRGEFGTEAFF | TRBJ1-1 | . | TRBV28 | .
TGTGCCAGCAGCCACCAGAGCGGGGGGCGGAACACCGGGGAGCTGTTTTTT | CASSHQSGGRNTGELFF | TRBJ2-2 | TRBD2 | TRBV4-2 | .
TGTGCCACCAGTGACTCCGGACAGGCCAGCTCCTACAATGAGCAGTTCTTC | CATSDSGQASSYNEQFF | TRBJ2-1 | TRBD1 | TRBV24-1 | .
TGTGCCAGCAGTGAAGGGGCGGGGACCTACGAGCAGTACTTC | CASSEGAGTYEQYF | TRBJ2-7 | . | TRBV6-1 | once
TGCGCCAGCAAGCCCCCGGAGCGGGGGGGGTACGAGCAGTACTTC | CASKPPERGGYEQYF | TRBJ2-7 | TRBD2 | TRBV10-1 | .
TGCGCCAGCAGCTTGGGCGGGTTAGGAACCTACGAGCAGTACTTC | CASSLGGLGTYEQYF | TRBJ2-7 | . | TRBV5-1 | .
TGTGCCAGCAGACTAGCGGGGGGGCCGGGAGAGACCCAGTACTTC | CASRLAGGPGETQYF | TRBJ2-5 | TRBD2 | TRBV6-1 | .
TGTGCCAGCAGCTTGAGCGGGGGGCCTCACAATGAGCAGTTCTTC | CASSLSGGPHNEQFF | TRBJ2-1 | TRBD2 | TRBV6-5 | once
TGCAGCGCCGGGACAGCTGAAGCTTTCTTT | CSAGTAEAFF | TRBJ1-1 | TRBD1 | TRBV29-1 | .
TGTGCCAGCAGCCTGAACCAGGGGGCCCGGTACAATGAGCAGTTCTTC | CASSLNQGARYNEQFF | TRBJ2-1 | TRBD1 | TRBV5-5 | .
TGTGCCAGCAGTTGGGCGGGGGAGAGCATAGATACGCAGTATTTT | CASSWAGESIDTQYF | TRBJ2-3 | TRBD2 | TRBV6-5 | .
TGTGCCAGCAGTGGGGGCGGGGGTGAGCAGTTCTTC | CASSGGGGEQFF | TRBJ2-1 | . | TRBV11-2 | .
TGTGCCAGCAGTACCCCGGACAGGGGAGGCACTGAAGCTTTCTTT | CASSTPDRGGTEAFF | TRBJ1-1 | TRBD1 | TRBV28 | .